These T cell receptor beta chains were read from a single sample in a study of blood T cell repertoires in COVID-19. TCRdb keeps only in-frame clones here, not all; method: immunoSEQ multiplex PCR. The sample holds over 85,000 clones, more than 80% seen once. Sequencing was done on a sample of peripheral blood. Receptor source: a human donor in a cohort sampled during active COVID-19. The CDR3 runs from the conserved cysteine through the conserved F or W. Each record gives: D gene, J gene, V gene, clone size, CDR3 DNA, CDR3 protein. A D gene is named only where the DNA matches it firmly. Clone size is given for some rows only: seen once, a few or many times, or a class if the clone is expanded.

D: TRBD1
J: TRBJ1-1
V: TRBV18
size: -
DNA: TGTGCCAGCTCACCGACAGGGATGAACACTGAAGCTTTCTTT
CDR3: CASSPTGMNTEAFF

D: -
J: TRBJ1-2
V: TRBV5-6
size: many
DNA: TGTGCCAGCAGCTTGGCTGTCGACCTCCTAGCTAACTATGGCTACACCTTC
CDR3: CASSLAVDLLANYGYTF

D: TRBD1
J: TRBJ2-7
V: TRBV7-2
size: -
DNA: TGTGCCAGCAGTTATTACCCGGGACAGCTTGCCTACGAGCAGTACTTC
CDR3: CASSYYPGQLAYEQYF

D: -
J: TRBJ1-5
V: TRBV19
size: once
DNA: TGTGCCAGTAGTATAGTGTGGTCGGGAGGCAATCAGCCCCAGCATTTT
CDR3: CASSIVWSGGNQPQHF

D: -
J: TRBJ2-7
V: TRBV24-1
size: few
DNA: TGTGCCACCAGCGTCTACTACGAGCAGTACTTC
CDR3: CATSVYYEQYF

D: -
J: TRBJ1-1
V: TRBV14
size: -
DNA: TGTGCCAGCAGCCAAGGTTGGACAGAAGCTTTCTTT
CDR3: CASSQGWTEAFF

D: -
J: TRBJ2-3
V: TRBV11-2
size: -
DNA: TGTGCCAGCAGCCCGCCTTCCGGGACATCTCGAATCACAGATACGCAGTATTTT
CDR3: CASSPPSGTSRITDTQYF

D: TRBD1
J: TRBJ2-5
V: TRBV5-4
size: -
DNA: TGTGCCAGCAGTTCCGGACAGGGGAGACAGGAGACCCAGTACTTC
CDR3: CASSSGQGRQETQYF

D: -
J: TRBJ1-6
V: TRBV19
size: -
DNA: TGTGCCAGTAAGAGATTTAATTCACCCCTCCACTTT
CDR3: CASKRFNSPLHF

D: TRBD2
J: TRBJ2-1
V: TRBV3-1/TRBV3-2
size: -
DNA: TGTGCCAGCAGCCCCCCCCGGGGGGGAGACTACAATGAGCAGTTCTTC
CDR3: CASSPPRGGDYNEQFF

D: -
J: TRBJ2-1
V: TRBV11-2
size: -
DNA: TGTGCCAGCAGCTTATCTAGGGGCAATGAGCAGTTCTTC
CDR3: CASSLSRGNEQFF

D: -
J: TRBJ2-2
V: TRBV28
size: -
DNA: TGTGCCAGCAGTTCAACTTCGGGGACTTTCCCGAACACCGGGGAGCTGTTTTTT
CDR3: CASSSTSGTFPNTGELFF

D: -
J: TRBJ2-7
V: TRBV11-2
size: -
DNA: TGTGCCAGCAGCTCACAGGGTTACGAGCAGTACTTC
CDR3: CASSSQGYEQYF

D: TRBD2
J: TRBJ2-3
V: TRBV27
size: -
DNA: TGTGCCAGCAGAATTGGCGGGGGTAGCACAGATACGCAGTATTTT
CDR3: CASRIGGGSTDTQYF

D: -
J: TRBJ1-5
V: TRBV2
size: few
DNA: TGTGCCAGCATGGACAGAGAAAATCAGCCCCAGCATTTT
CDR3: CASMDRENQPQHF

D: TRBD2
J: TRBJ2-5
V: TRBV18
size: -
DNA: TGTGCCAGCTCACCTCCCGGGACTAGCGATACGAGCGGCGAGACCCAGTACTTC
CDR3: CASSPPGTSDTSGETQYF

D: TRBD1
J: TRBJ2-5
V: TRBV15
size: -
DNA: TGTGCCACCAGCAGAGTGGGACAGGGGGCGAGCAAGACCCAGTACTTC
CDR3: CATSRVGQGASKTQYF

D: -
J: TRBJ1-2
V: TRBV14
size: -
DNA: TGTGCCAGCAGCCAGGGCCAGGGCTATGGCTACACCTTC
CDR3: CASSQGQGYGYTF

D: -
J: TRBJ2-3
V: TRBV5-1
size: -
DNA: TGCGCCAGCAGCTTGGTGGCAGCCCTCGGGGTAGATACGCAGTATTTT
CDR3: CASSLVAALGVDTQYF

D: TRBD2
J: TRBJ2-1
V: TRBV5-1
size: -
DNA: TGCGCCAGCAGCTTGCCCCCTAGCGGGGGTATAAATGAGCAGTTCTTC
CDR3: CASSLPPSGGINEQFF

D: TRBD2
J: TRBJ2-5
V: TRBV18
size: -
DNA: TGTGCCAGCTCACCAAGCGGGGGGCACGAGACCCAGTACTTC
CDR3: CASSPSGGHETQYF

D: -
J: TRBJ2-3
V: TRBV19
size: -
DNA: TGTGCCAGTAGATCGGGAATTCCGACAGATACGCAGTATTTT
CDR3: CASRSGIPTDTQYF

D: TRBD1
J: TRBJ2-7
V: TRBV5-4
size: -
DNA: TGTGCCAGCAGCTGGGGCGGGACAGGGAGCTCCTACGAGCAGTACTTC
CDR3: CASSWGGTGSSYEQYF

D: TRBD2
J: TRBJ2-2
V: TRBV7-2
size: few
DNA: TGTGCCAGCAGCTTAGTAGCGGGGTTAGGCGGGGAGCTGTTTTTT
CDR3: CASSLVAGLGGELFF

D: TRBD1
J: TRBJ1-2
V: TRBV6-5
size: -
DNA: TGTGCCAGCAGCTTCACGGGACAGGGGGCTCGGTACACCTTC
CDR3: CASSFTGQGARYTF

D: -
J: TRBJ2-7
V: TRBV18
size: -
DNA: TGTGCCAGCTCACCACCTGGCAGGAGGAGCTCCTACGAGCAGTACTTC
CDR3: CASSPPGRRSSYEQYF

D: TRBD1
J: TRBJ1-1
V: TRBV28
size: -
DNA: TGTGCCAGCAGTCACCAGACAGGGTTTAATACTGAAGCTTTCTTT
CDR3: CASSHQTGFNTEAFF

D: TRBD1
J: TRBJ1-2
V: TRBV4-3
size: -
DNA: TGCGCCAGCAGCCAAGGGGGACAGGGGAACTATGGCTACACCTTC
CDR3: CASSQGGQGNYGYTF

D: TRBD1
J: TRBJ1-2
V: TRBV6-5
size: -
DNA: TGTGCCAGCGGCAAAACAGGGGTGGGGTATGGCTACACCTTC
CDR3: CASGKTGVGYGYTF

D: TRBD1
J: TRBJ1-1
V: TRBV28
size: once
DNA: TGTGCCAGCAGGGGGGACAGGGGAGGGGACACTGAAGCTTTCTTT
CDR3: CASRGDRGGDTEAFF

D: -
J: TRBJ1-6
V: TRBV12-5
size: -
DNA: TGTGCTAGTGGTTTGGACACAGGGACACCCCTCCACTTT
CDR3: CASGLDTGTPLHF

D: TRBD1
J: TRBJ2-3
V: TRBV7-6
size: once
DNA: TGTGCCAGCAGCGTGACAGGGGGTACATCCACAGATACGCAGTATTTT
CDR3: CASSVTGGTSTDTQYF

D: -
J: TRBJ2-5
V: TRBV19
size: -
DNA: TGTGCCAGTAGCCGGGCGGGGTTGGAGACCCAGTACTTC
CDR3: CASSRAGLETQYF

D: -
J: TRBJ1-6
V: TRBV5-4
size: few
DNA: TGTGCCAGCAGCTTGGGGGCCCCTGCACCCCTCCACTTT
CDR3: CASSLGAPAPLHF

D: TRBD1
J: TRBJ2-2
V: TRBV7-8
size: few
DNA: TGTGCCAGCAGCAACAACAGGGGCGGCACCGGGGAGCTGTTTTTT
CDR3: CASSNNRGGTGELFF

D: TRBD2
J: TRBJ2-5
V: TRBV6-5
size: -
DNA: TGTGCCAGCAGTTACGGGTGGACTAGCGACGAGACCCAGTACTTC
CDR3: CASSYGWTSDETQYF

D: -
J: TRBJ2-1
V: TRBV7-8
size: -
DNA: TGTGCCAGCAGCTTAAACGAGTACAATGAGCAGTTCTTC
CDR3: CASSLNEYNEQFF

D: TRBD1
J: TRBJ2-2
V: TRBV7-8
size: -
DNA: TGTGCCAGCAGCTTAGCGACAGGGGGTCCCGGGGAGCTGTTTTTT
CDR3: CASSLATGGPGELFF

D: -
J: TRBJ1-4
V: TRBV7-6
size: -
DNA: TGTGCCAGCAGCTGGAGTGATGAAAAACTGTTTTTT
CDR3: CASSWSDEKLFF

D: -
J: TRBJ1-1
V: TRBV7-3
size: -
DNA: TGTGCCAGCAGCCAGACATCTAACACTGAAGCTTTCTTT
CDR3: CASSQTSNTEAFF

D: TRBD2
J: TRBJ2-1
V: TRBV6-2/TRBV6-3
size: -
DNA: TGTGCCAGCAGCCGGACCCTAGCGGGGGGGCAAAATGAGCAGTTCTTC
CDR3: CASSRTLAGGQNEQFF

D: -
J: TRBJ2-3
V: TRBV18
size: -
DNA: TGTGCCAGCTCACCACTATTATTAGCCACAGATACGCAGTATTTT
CDR3: CASSPLLLATDTQYF

D: TRBD1
J: TRBJ1-2
V: TRBV6-5
size: few
DNA: TGTGCCAGCAGTTTAAGATCCCAGGGGACAGGAAATGGCTACACCTTC
CDR3: CASSLRSQGTGNGYTF

D: TRBD1
J: TRBJ1-1
V: TRBV10-3
size: -
DNA: TGTGCCACCGACAGGGGGCATGGCACTGAAGCTTTCTTT
CDR3: CATDRGHGTEAFF

D: -
J: TRBJ2-7
V: TRBV10-3
size: -
DNA: TGTGCCATCAGTGAACTAGATACCTCTGGCGAGCAGTACTTC
CDR3: CAISELDTSGEQYF

D: -
J: TRBJ2-3
V: TRBV3-1/TRBV3-2
size: -
DNA: TGTGCCAGCAGCCAAACCGGGGGACTTCCTTGCACAGATACGCAGTATTTT
CDR3: CASSQTGGLPCTDTQYF

D: TRBD1
J: TRBJ1-6
V: TRBV7-2
size: -
DNA: TGTGCCAGCAGCTCGTACAGGGGTAATTCACCCCTCCACTTT
CDR3: CASSSYRGNSPLHF

D: -
J: TRBJ1-6
V: TRBV2
size: -
DNA: TGTGCCAGCAGGGCCGGACAGCGGAATTCACCCCTCCACTTT
CDR3: CASRAGQRNSPLHF

D: -
J: TRBJ1-1
V: TRBV4-1
size: once
DNA: TGCGCCAGCAGCCCCATGGTCAGGGTAGATACTGAAGCTTTCTTT
CDR3: CASSPMVRVDTEAFF

D: -
J: TRBJ2-3
V: TRBV9
size: -
DNA: TGTGCCAGCAGCGTGTCTGGGGCACCCACAGATACGCAGTATTTT
CDR3: CASSVSGAPTDTQYF

D: -
J: TRBJ1-2
V: TRBV19
size: -
DNA: TGTGCCAGTAGGGCGGACACGAACTATGGCTACACCTTC
CDR3: CASRADTNYGYTF

D: -
J: TRBJ2-5
V: TRBV7-3
size: -
DNA: TGTGCCAGCAGCTTAACGGGTGGAACAAGGGGCGGAGAGACCCAGTACTTC
CDR3: CASSLTGGTRGGETQYF

D: -
J: TRBJ2-5
V: TRBV5-1
size: -
DNA: TGCGCCAGCAGCCCGTCGGGTCAAGAGACCCAGTACTTC
CDR3: CASSPSGQETQYF

D: TRBD1
J: TRBJ2-7
V: TRBV5-1
size: -
DNA: TGCGCCAGCAGCCTTCAGACAGGGCAGAGCTCCTACGAGCAGTACTTC
CDR3: CASSLQTGQSSYEQYF

D: -
J: TRBJ1-1
V: TRBV5-1
size: -
DNA: TGCGCCAGCAGCTTGCTTAGCGACATGAACACTGAAGCTTTCTTT
CDR3: CASSLLSDMNTEAFF

D: TRBD1
J: TRBJ1-2
V: TRBV6-5
size: -
DNA: TGTGCCAGCAGGGACGGGACAGGGCGGTATGGCTACACCTTC
CDR3: CASRDGTGRYGYTF

D: TRBD1
J: TRBJ1-4
V: TRBV5-5
size: -
DNA: TGTGCCAGCAGCCCCGGGACAGGGGCGAATGAAAAACTGTTTTTT
CDR3: CASSPGTGANEKLFF